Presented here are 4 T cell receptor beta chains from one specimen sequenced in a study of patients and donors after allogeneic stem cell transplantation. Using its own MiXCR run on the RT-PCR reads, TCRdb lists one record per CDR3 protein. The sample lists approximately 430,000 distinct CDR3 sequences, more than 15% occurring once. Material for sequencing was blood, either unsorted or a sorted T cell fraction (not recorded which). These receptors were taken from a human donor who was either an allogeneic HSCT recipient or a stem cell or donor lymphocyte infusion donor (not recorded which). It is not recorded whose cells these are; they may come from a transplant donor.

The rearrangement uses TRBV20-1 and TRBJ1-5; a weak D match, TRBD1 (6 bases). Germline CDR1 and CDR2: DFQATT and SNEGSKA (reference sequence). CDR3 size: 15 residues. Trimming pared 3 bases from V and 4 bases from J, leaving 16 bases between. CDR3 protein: CSASIGDKGNQPQHF. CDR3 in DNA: TGCAGTGCTAGTATCGGGGACAAGGGAAATCAGCCCCAGCATTTT.

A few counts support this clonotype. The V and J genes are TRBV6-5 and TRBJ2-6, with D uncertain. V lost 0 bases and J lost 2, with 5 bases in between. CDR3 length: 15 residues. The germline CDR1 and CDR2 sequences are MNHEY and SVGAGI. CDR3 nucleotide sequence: TGTGCCAGCAGTTACTCTAAGGCTGGGGCCAACGTCCTGACTTTC. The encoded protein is CASSYSKAGANVLTF.

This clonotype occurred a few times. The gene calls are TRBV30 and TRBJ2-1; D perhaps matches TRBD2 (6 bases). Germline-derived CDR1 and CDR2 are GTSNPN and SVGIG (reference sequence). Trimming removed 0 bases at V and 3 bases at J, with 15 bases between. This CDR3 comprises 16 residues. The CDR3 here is CAWSVLRLAIYNEQFF. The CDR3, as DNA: TGTGCCTGGAGTGTACTGCGGCTAGCGATCTACAATGAGCAGTTCTTC.

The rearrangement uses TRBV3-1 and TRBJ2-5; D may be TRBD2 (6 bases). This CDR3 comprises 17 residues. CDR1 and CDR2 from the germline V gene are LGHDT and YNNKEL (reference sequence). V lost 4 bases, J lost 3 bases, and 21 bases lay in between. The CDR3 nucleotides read TGTGCCAGCAGCCCGAATCAGGGCCCGGAGGGAAAAGAGACCCAGTACTTC. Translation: CASSPNQGPEGKETQYF.